These 5 T cell receptor beta chains share one sample of origin, sequenced in a study of T cell repertoires in cytomegalovirus infection. The antigens for these receptors are not known. TCRdb re-derived calls from the reads in MiXCR, one entry per CDR3 protein. The table includes a few hundred thousand distinct CDR3 sequences, 35% to 50% detected once. This sample comprised cultured PBMCs, obtained from culture after CMV antigen stimulation. These TCRs come from a human donor in good health (CMV status not recorded). Some clones in this sample may be carry-over from other donors' samples.

This clonotype was recorded many times. The rearrangement joins TRBV12-3 or TRBV12-4 to TRBJ2-3, with D possibly being TRBD2 (5 bases). V lost 5 bases to trimming and J lost 1 base, with 10 bases between them. CDR3 length equals 14 residues. The CDR3 reads CASSPTGGTDTQYF. CDR3 bases: TGTGCCAGCAGTCCTACCGGGGGCACAGATACGCAGTATTTT.

The J gene is TRBJ2-7, the V gene TRBV12-3 or TRBV12-4, with 7 bases identical to TRBD1. CDR3 size: 15 residues. The V gene end was trimmed by 5 bases and the J gene end by 0 bases; junction bases not matched to a gene: 7. This CDR3 reads CASSPRTGLSYEQYF. As DNA, the CDR3 is TGTGCCAGCAGTCCAAGGACAGGCCTCTCCTACGAGCAGTACTTC.

This clonotype has a handful of counts. The V and J genes are TRBV5-4 and TRBJ1-1; D unresolved. This CDR3 comprises 13 residues. Germline loops: CDR1 SGHNT, CDR2 YYREEE (reference sequence). Trimming removed 0 bases from V and 8 bases from J, with 11 bases in between. For the CDR3, the DNA is TGTGCCAGCAGCTTGGGGGGTAGAAGCGAAGCTTTCTTT. It encodes CASSLGGRSEAFF.

The chain recombines TRBV5-4 with TRBJ2-5; D is unclear. Germline CDR1 and CDR2: SGHNT and YYREEE (reference sequence). The CDR3 consists of 15 residues. Trimming stripped 3 bases from V and 2 bases from J, with 14 bases between. Here the CDR3 DNA reads TGTGCCAGCAGCTCAACCAGTGGTTTTCAAGAGACCCAGTACTTC. Amino acids: CASSSTSGFQETQYF.

The chain is built from TRBV7-6 and TRBJ1-5; D uncertain. Trimming cost V 3 bases and J 4 bases, with 16 bases left between them. Germline V lookup: CDR1 SGHVS, CDR2 FNYEAQ. There are 16 residues in the CDR3. The CDR3, as DNA: TGTGCCAGCAGCTTCAGTGCACCTACCGTAAATCAGCCCCAGCATTTT. It translates to CASSFSAPTVNQPQHF. The variable domain in full, completed from reference TRBV7-6 and TRBJ1-5, reads GAGVSQSPRYKVTKRGQDVALRCDPISGHVSLYWYRQALGQGPEFLTYFNYEAQQDKSGLPNDRFSAERPEGSISTLTIQRTEQRDSAMYRCASSFSAPTVNQPQHFGDGTRLSIL.